The 10 T cell receptor beta chains reported below all come from one sample, sequenced in a study of shared clonotypes between healthy human individuals. It was CD45RO-negative cells, positively selected for CCR7, that made up naive CD8 cells, with terminally differentiated effector memory CD45RA+ cells excluded. Assay used: immunoSEQ multiplex PCR; TCRdb lists only in-frame clones, some missing. The data contain 2 million to 2.5 million clones, about 94% of them singletons. Sample: naive CD8+ T cells sorted from blood. The receptors stem from a young man in good health.

The V gene is TRBV7-6, the J gene TRBJ2-7; D could derive from TRBD1 or TRBD2 (5 bases each). Trimming removed 3 bases at V and 3 bases at J, with 21 bases between. The germline V gene has CDR1 SGHVS and CDR2 FNYEAQ. There are 17 residues in the CDR3. The DNA of the CDR3 is TGTGCCAGCAGCTTTGGGGGACCGACAGCCACGGGCTACGAGCAGTACTTC. Encoded protein: CASSFGGPTATGYEQYF.

The chain couples TRBV4-1 to TRBJ2-7; D perhaps matches TRBD1 (7 bases). V was shortened by 1 base and J by 1 base, with 14 bases between the two germline ends. CDR1 is MGHRA, CDR2 YSYEKL, per germline. This CDR3 region has 16 residues. CDR3 DNA sequence: TGCGCCAGCAGCCAAGCCACAGGGGACTTTTCCTACGAGCAGTACTTC. This encodes CASSQATGDFSYEQYF.

This sequence joins TRBV11-2 and TRBJ2-2; the D gene is possibly TRBD1 (6 bases). The V end was cut by 4 bases, the J end by 6 bases, with 18 bases between. The CDR3 is 16 amino acids. Germline V gives CDR1 SGHAT, CDR2 FQNNGV. The CDR3 loop is CASSSGLGAFPGELFF. The DNA for the CDR3 is TGTGCCAGCAGCTCCGGGCTGGGGGCATTTCCCGGGGAGCTGTTTTTT.

The chain employs TRBV27 and TRBJ1-6, with 9 positions matching TRBD1. CDR1 MNHEY and CDR2 SMNVEV come from the germline V gene (reference sequence). This CDR3 is built from 16 residues. The V segment lost 3 bases and the J segment 8 bases; nucleotides outside the gene matches: 8. CDR3 loop: CASSLSQGTGYSPLHF. The CDR3 bases are TGTGCCAGCAGTTTGTCTCAGGGGACAGGGTATTCACCCCTCCACTTT.

The chain employs TRBV7-2 and TRBJ1-3, with D unresolved. CDR1 and CDR2 from the germline V gene are SGHTA and FQGNSA. The V end was cut by 1 base, the J end by 1 base, with 8 bases between. This CDR3 contains 15 residues. As DNA, the CDR3 is TGTGCCAGCAGCTTAGAGCTGGGGTCTGGAAACACCATATATTTT. Encoded protein: CASSLELGSGNTIYF.

This sequence joins TRBV6-5 and TRBJ2-7; D possibly corresponds to TRBD1 (5 bases). Trimming shortened V by 2 bases and J by 3 bases, and 14 bases separated the two germline ends. The CDR3 consists of 15 residues. CDR1 is MNHEY, CDR2 SVGAGI, per germline. CDR3 region: CASSYVTSQGYEQYF. The CDR3 nucleotides read TGTGCCAGCAGTTACGTGACCTCCCAGGGCTACGAGCAGTACTTC.

The chain uses TRBV2 and TRBJ1-6; D gene ambiguous. CDR3 size: 12 residues. CDR1 and CDR2 (germline): SNHLY, FYNNEI. V lost 2 bases to trimming and J lost 13 bases, with 9 bases between them. Written as DNA, the CDR3 is TGTGCCAGCAGTGAAAAGCGGGAGCCCCTCCACTTT. Translated: CASSEKREPLHF. The variable domain in full, completed from reference TRBV2 and TRBJ1-6, reads EPEVTQTPSHQVTQMGQEVILRCVPISNHLYFYWYRQILGQKVEFLVSFYNNEISEKSEIFDDQFSVERPDGSNFTLKIRSTKLEDSAMYFCASSEKREPLHFGNGTRLTVT.

Here the CDR3 DNA reads TGCGCCAGCAGCCAAGACGATGACCACCAAGAGACCCAGTACTTC. Residues: CASSQDDDHQETQYF. The V gene is TRBV4-3, the J gene TRBJ2-5; no firm D call. This CDR3 spans 15 amino acids. Trimming left V 0 bases short and J 0 bases short, with 8 bases between. Germline loops: CDR1 LGHNA, CDR2 YSLEER.

This clone has a single count. V and J are TRBV7-8 and TRBJ1-5; TRBD1 is a possible D gene (5 bases). Trimming pared 6 bases from V and 8 bases from J, leaving 17 bases between. This CDR3 is 14 amino acids long. Germline lookup yields CDR1 SGHVS and CDR2 FQNEAQ. The CDR3 protein is CASSSGPSQEPQHF. The CDR3 DNA reads as TGTGCCAGCAGTTCGGGACCCTCACAGGAGCCCCAGCATTTT.

For this clone: The sample carries other DNA sequences with the same CDR3. The chain joins TRBV9 to TRBJ2-1; possibly TRBD2 for D (5 bases). Deletions cut 5 bases from V and 10 bases from J, with 13 bases between. This CDR3 has 12 residues. In germline, CDR1 is SGDLS, CDR2 YYNGEE. CDR3 DNA: TGTGCCAGCAGTCCCCCCGGAGGCGAGCAGTTCTTC. Encoded protein: CASSPPGGEQFF.